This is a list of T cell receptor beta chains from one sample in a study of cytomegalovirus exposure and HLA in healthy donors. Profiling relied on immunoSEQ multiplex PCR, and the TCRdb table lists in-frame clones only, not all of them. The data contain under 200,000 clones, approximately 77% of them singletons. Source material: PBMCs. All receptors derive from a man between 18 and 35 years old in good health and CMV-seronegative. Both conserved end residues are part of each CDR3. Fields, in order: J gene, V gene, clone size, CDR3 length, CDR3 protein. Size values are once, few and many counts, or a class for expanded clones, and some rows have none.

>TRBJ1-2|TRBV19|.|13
CASSAGILYGYTF
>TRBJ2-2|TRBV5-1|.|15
CASSSTDRYTGELFF
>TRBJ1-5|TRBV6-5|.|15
CASSASSGGSQPQHF
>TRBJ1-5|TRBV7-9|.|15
CASSSNTGSNQPQHF
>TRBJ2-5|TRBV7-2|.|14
CASSRVVGGETQYF
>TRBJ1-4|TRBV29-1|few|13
CSVGQRTNEKLFF
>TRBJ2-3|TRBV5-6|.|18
CASSFGGSGTSAADTQYF
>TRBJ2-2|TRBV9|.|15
CASSASGTNTGELFF
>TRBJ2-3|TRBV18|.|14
CASSPYQGTDTQYF
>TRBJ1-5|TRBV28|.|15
CASSWGPYSNQPQHF
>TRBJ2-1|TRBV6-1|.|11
CASASGGLVLF
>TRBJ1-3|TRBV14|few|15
CASSQVGGAGNTIYF
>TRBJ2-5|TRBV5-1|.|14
CASSFGQGWETQYF
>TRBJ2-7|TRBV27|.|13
CASSPGLADRRYF
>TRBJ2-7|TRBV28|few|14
CASSLPQTGYEQYF
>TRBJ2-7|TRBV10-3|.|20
CAISDPSVSGRLGGAYEQYF
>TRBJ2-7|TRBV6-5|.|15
CASSYSTDKAYEQYF
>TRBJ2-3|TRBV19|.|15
CASSNDGGATDTQYF
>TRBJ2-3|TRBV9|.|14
CASSVDLGRDTQYF
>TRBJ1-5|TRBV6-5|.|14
CASRGLNRDQPQHF
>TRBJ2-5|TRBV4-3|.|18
CASSQDLGGLAGAETQYF
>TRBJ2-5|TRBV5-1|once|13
CASSLQYQETQYF
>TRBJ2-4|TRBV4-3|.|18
CASSQEFRGPGARNIQYF
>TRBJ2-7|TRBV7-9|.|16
CASSSRWDRDEYEQYF
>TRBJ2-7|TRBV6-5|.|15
CASSYSGGSGNEQYF
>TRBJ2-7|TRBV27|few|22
CASSPGLAGGPTALRQYYEQYF
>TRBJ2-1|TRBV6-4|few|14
CASSDSSGSNEQFF